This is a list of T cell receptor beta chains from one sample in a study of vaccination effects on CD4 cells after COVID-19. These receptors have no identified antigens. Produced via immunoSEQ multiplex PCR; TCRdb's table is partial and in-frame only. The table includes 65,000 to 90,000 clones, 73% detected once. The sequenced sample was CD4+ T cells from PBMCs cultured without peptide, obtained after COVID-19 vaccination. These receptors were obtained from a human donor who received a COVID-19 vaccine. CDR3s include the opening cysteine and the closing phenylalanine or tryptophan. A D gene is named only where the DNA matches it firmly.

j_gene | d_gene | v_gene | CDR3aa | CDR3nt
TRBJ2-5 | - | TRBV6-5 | CASSYGGGGDGETQYF | TGTGCCAGCAGTTACGGGGGAGGAGGGGATGGAGAGACCCAGTACTTC
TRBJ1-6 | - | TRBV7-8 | CASSFSVGVGSPLHF | TGTGCCAGCAGCTTCTCCGTGGGGGTGGGTTCACCCCTCCACTTT
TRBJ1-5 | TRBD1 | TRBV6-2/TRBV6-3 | CASSSQGLIYQPQHF | TGTGCCAGCAGTTCACAGGGGTTGATCTATCAGCCCCAGCATTTT
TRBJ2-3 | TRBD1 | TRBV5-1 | CASYLAPEGQTTDTQYF | TGCGCCAGCTACCTGGCCCCCGAGGGACAGACGACAGATACGCAGTATTTT
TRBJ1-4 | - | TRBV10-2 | CASSGGRTGQNEKLFF | TGCGCCAGCAGTGGAGGACGGACGGGGCAAAATGAAAAACTGTTTTTT
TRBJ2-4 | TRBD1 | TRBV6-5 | CASSTRTGLKNIQYF | TGTGCCAGCAGTACCCGGACAGGCCTCAAAAACATTCAGTACTTC
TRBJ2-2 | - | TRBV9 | CASSVVGSTGELFF | TGTGCCAGCAGCGTAGTTGGGAGCACCGGGGAGCTGTTTTTT
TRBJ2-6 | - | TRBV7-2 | CASSLFHSGANVLTF | TGTGCCAGCAGCTTATTCCACTCTGGGGCCAACGTCCTGACTTTC
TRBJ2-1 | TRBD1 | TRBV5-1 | CASSLSAGTGANEQFF | TGCGCCAGCAGCTTATCAGCCGGGACAGGGGCCAATGAGCAGTTCTTC
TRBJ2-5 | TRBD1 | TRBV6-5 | CASSYSTGGKAETQYF | TGTGCCAGCAGTTACTCGACAGGGGGTAAGGCGGAGACCCAGTACTTC